Here is one TCR beta chain with its context. Other DNA sequences in the sample encode the same CDR3. This specimen belongs to a study of CD8+ T cells in alopecia areata. The CDR3 spans 11 residues. Germline V CDR1 and CDR2: GTSNPN, SVGIG (reference sequence). Trimming removed 0 bases from V and 6 bases from J, with 5 bases in between. Treatment in this sample: oral pan-JAK inhibitor, 5-10 mg twice daily. cDNA serving as the sequencing template came from extracted, reverse transcribed RNA. Using immunoSEQ multiplex PCR, the repertoire was profiled, and TCRdb retains in-frame clones only, with some absent. The table has some 100,000 clones, roughly 58% seen once.

The sequence derives from a human donor with alopecia areata. Sequencing used CD8+ T cells sorted from blood, obtained at week 4, from a patient treated with tofacitinib. This chain joins TRBV30 and TRBJ1-2; D gene unclear. The CDR3 sequence: CAWSVGNGYTF. DNA for the CDR3: TGTGCCTGGAGTGTAGGAAATGGCTACACCTTC. Full variable domain (rest looked up from reference TRBV30 and TRBJ1-2): SQTIHQWPATLVQPVGSPLSLECTVEGTSNPNLYWYRQAAGRGLQLLFYSVGIGQISSEVPQNLSASRPQDRQFILSSKKLLLSDSGFYLCAWSVGNGYTFGSGTRLTVV.